One sample yielded the 7 T cell receptor beta chains listed below, sequenced in a study of OX40 agonist ivuxolimab in advanced cancers. The data were produced by immunoSEQ multiplex PCR, yet TCRdb's version contains in-frame clones alone and is incomplete. The repertoire holds some 33,000 clones, 89% seen once, with 36% in the top ten. This specimen was CD4+ or CD8+ T cells sorted from blood, taken in a trial of the OX40 agonist ivuxolimab. Receptors were obtained from an adult with an advanced solid tumor such as melanoma, head and neck, liver or kidney cancer.

J is TRBJ2-2 and V is TRBV18; D remains ambiguous. V was clipped by 1 base and J by 5 bases, with 11 bases between them. CDR3 size: 15 residues. Germline values: CDR1 KGHSH, CDR2 LQKENI. The CDR3 bases are TGTGCCAGCTCACCACTCGACGACCCGACCGGGGAGCTGTTTTTT. It yields the protein CASSPLDDPTGELFF.

This chain links TRBV27 with TRBJ1-1; D unresolved. The CDR3 is made up of 12 amino acids. The V end was cut by 3 bases, the J end by 6 bases, with 8 bases between. Per germline, CDR1 MNHEY and CDR2 SMNVEV (reference sequence). DNA of the CDR3: TGTGCCAGCAGTTTGAGAGGCGCTGAAGCTTTCTTT. It codes for CASSLRGAEAFF.

Sample share makes this clone medium-sized (0.01 to 0.1%). This chain uses TRBV30 with TRBJ2-7; D might be TRBD1 (5 bases). Germline-derived CDR1 and CDR2 are GTSNPN and SVGIG (reference sequence). V was trimmed by 3 bases and J by 7 bases, leaving 13 bases between them. CDR3 length equals 12 residues. The CDR3, as DNA: TGTGCCTGGAGCCGCGACAGTGGGGAGCAGTACTTC. Translated: CAWSRDSGEQYF.

This chain's CDR3 is CASSLGGNYGYTF. The CDR3 nucleotides are TGCGCCAGCAGCTTGGGAGGGAACTATGGCTACACCTTC. The chain couples TRBV5-1 to TRBJ1-2; D is undetermined. Germline V gene lookup returns CDR1 SGHRS and CDR2 YFSETQ. Trimming left V 0 bases short and J 2 bases short, with 5 bases between. This CDR3 spans 13 amino acids.

The gene calls are TRBV30 and TRBJ1-2; 10 nucleotides line up with TRBD1. The V and J ends lost 1 base and 8 bases, in that order; junction bases with no gene match: 19. CDR1 GTSNPN and CDR2 SVGIG come from the germline V gene (reference sequence). CDR3 size: 18 residues. The CDR3: CAWSADRGRVVNRKGYTF. As DNA, the CDR3 is TGTGCCTGGAGTGCAGACAGGGGGCGCGTTGTAAATAGGAAAGGCTACACCTTC. The variable domain in full, with the rest retrieved from reference TRBV30 and TRBJ1-2, is SQTIHQWPATLVQPVGSPLSLECTVEGTSNPNLYWYRQAAGRGLQLLFYSVGIGQISSEVPQNLSASRPQDRQFILSSKKLLLSDSGFYLCAWSADRGRVVNRKGYTFGSGTRLTVV.

CDR3 in DNA: TGTGCCTTAAGCCCCTCTCCCGGGACAGGGGGCACTGAAGCTTTCTTT. Translation gives CALSPSPGTGGTEAFF. This chain uses TRBV30 with TRBJ1-1, with 11 bases fitting TRBD1. V was pared by 7 bases and J by 4 bases, with 14 bases of the junction left unmatched. The CDR3 runs to 16 residues. Germline CDR1 and CDR2: GTSNPN and SVGIG (reference sequence).

J is TRBJ1-1 and V is TRBV2; no firm D call. Germline V gene lookup returns CDR1 SNHLY and CDR2 FYNNEI. Trimming removed 6 bases at V and 8 bases at J, with 10 bases between. CDR3 length equals 11 residues. The CDR3 loop is CASRATSEAFF. The CDR3 DNA reads as TGTGCCAGCAGGGCGACTTCAGAAGCTTTCTTT.